This T cell receptor beta chain was recorded in a study of cytomegalovirus exposure and HLA in healthy donors. From germline, CDR1 is SGHRS and CDR2 YFSETQ. This CDR3 has 16 amino acids. Between the trimmed V and J ends, which lost 2 bases and 5 bases, there was a span of 19 bases. The study ran its PCR with 60 Vbeta and 13 Jbeta primers. Produced via immunoSEQ multiplex PCR; TCRdb's table is partial and in-frame only. This sample carries about 210,000 clones, about 86% of them seen once, and the ten largest clones take about 1.7%. This TCR was sampled from a man aged 35 to 55 in good health and CMV-seropositive. What was sequenced was PBMCs. The chain recombines TRBV5-1 with TRBJ1-1; D not certain. This chain's CDR3 is CASSLSLGNIQTEAFF. DNA of the CDR3: TGCGCCAGCAGCTTAAGCCTCGGGAACATACAGACTGAAGCTTTCTTT. Based on the CDR3 plus reference TRBV5-1 and TRBJ1-1, the full variable domain is KAGVTQTPRYLIKTRGQQVTLSCSPISGHRSVSWYQQTPGQGLQFLFEYFSETQRNKGNFPGRFSGRQFSNSRSEMNVSTLELGDSALYLCASSLSLGNIQTEAFFGQGTRLTVV.